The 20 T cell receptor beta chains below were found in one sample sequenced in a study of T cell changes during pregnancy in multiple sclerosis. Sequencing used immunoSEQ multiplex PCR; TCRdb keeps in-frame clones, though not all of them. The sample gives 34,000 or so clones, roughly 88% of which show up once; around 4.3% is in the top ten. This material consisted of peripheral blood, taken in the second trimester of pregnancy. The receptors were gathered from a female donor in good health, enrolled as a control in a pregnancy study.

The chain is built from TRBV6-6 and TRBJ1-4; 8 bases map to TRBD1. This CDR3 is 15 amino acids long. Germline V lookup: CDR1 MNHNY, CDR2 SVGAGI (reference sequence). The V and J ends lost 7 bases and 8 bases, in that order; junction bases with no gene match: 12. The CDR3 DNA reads TGTGCCAGCATTTTACAGGGGGGGCATGGCGAAAAACTGTTTTTT. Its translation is CASILQGGHGEKLFF.

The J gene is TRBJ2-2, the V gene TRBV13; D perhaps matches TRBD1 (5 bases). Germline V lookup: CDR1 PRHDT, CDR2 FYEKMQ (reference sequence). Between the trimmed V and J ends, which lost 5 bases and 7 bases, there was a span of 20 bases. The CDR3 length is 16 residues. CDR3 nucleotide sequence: TGTGCCAGCAGCCCCTGGACAAGGTCGTTGGTCGGGGAGCTGTTTTTT. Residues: CASSPWTRSLVGELFF.

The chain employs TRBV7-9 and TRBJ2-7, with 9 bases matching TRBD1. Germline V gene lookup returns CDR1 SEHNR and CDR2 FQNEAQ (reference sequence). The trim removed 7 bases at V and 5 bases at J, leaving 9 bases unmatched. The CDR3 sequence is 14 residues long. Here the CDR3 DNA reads TGTGCCAGCACTAAACTAGACAGGGGGAACGAGCAGTACTTC. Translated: CASTKLDRGNEQYF.

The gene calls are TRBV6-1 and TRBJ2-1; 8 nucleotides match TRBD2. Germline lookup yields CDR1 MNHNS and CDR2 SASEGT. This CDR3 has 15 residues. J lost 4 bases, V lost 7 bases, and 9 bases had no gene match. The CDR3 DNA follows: TGTGCCAGCATCCTACTAGCGGCTAGTTACAATGAGCAGTTCTTC. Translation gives CASILLAASYNEQFF.

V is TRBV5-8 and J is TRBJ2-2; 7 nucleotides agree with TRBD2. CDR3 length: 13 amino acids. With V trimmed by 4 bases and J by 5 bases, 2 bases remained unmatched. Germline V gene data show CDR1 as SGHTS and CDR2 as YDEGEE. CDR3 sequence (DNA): TGTGCCAGCAGCCAAGCGGGAACCGGGGAGCTGTTTTTT. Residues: CASSQAGTGELFF.

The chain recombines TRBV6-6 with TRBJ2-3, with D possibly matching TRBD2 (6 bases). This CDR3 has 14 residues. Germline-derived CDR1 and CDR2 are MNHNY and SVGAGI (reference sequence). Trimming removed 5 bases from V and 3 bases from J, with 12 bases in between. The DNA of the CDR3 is TGTGCCAGCAGTCTCGCCGGGAGAACAGATACGCAGTATTTT. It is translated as CASSLAGRTDTQYF.

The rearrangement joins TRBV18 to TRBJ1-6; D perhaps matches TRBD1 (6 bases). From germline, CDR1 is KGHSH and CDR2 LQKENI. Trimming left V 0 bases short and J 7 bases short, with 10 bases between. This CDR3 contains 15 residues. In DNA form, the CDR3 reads TGTGCCAGCTCACCACCAGGACAGTTAAATTCACCCCTCCACTTT. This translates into CASSPPGQLNSPLHF.

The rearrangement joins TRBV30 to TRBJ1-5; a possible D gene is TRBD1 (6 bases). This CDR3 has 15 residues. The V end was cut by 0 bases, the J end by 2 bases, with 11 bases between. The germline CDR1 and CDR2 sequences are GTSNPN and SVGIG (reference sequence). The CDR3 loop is CAWSVSNRGNQPQHF. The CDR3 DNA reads TGTGCCTGGAGTGTCTCTAACAGGGGCAATCAGCCCCAGCATTTT.

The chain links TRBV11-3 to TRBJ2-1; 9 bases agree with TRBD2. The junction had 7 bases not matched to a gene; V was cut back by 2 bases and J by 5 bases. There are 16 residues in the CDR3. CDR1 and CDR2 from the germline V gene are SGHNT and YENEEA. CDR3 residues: CASSLKAGGGNNEQFF. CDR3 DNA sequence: TGTGCCAGCAGCTTAAAAGCGGGGGGTGGTAACAATGAGCAGTTCTTC.

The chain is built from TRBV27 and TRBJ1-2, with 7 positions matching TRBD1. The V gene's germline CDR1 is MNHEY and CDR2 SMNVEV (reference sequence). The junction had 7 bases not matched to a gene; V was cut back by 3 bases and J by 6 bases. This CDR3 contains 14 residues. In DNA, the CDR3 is TGTGCCAGCAGTTTCGACAGGGATTGGGATGGCTACACCTTC. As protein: CASSFDRDWDGYTF.

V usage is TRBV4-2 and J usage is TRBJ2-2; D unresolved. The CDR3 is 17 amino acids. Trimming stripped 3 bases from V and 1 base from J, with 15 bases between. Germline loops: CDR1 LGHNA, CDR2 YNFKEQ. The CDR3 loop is CASSQTPLSVNTGELFF. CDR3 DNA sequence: TGTGCCAGCAGCCAGACTCCCCTCTCGGTGAACACCGGGGAGCTGTTTTTT.

The DNA of the CDR3 is TGTGCCAGCTCACCTGACAGGGGAAATTCACCCCTCCACTTT. Residues: CASSPDRGNSPLHF. The genes are TRBV18 and TRBJ1-6, with TRBD1 matching 8 bases. Germline CDR1 reads KGHSH; CDR2 reads LQKENI. Germline trimming cut 3 bases from V and 7 bases from J; bases unmatched to any gene: 2. The CDR3 length is 14 residues.

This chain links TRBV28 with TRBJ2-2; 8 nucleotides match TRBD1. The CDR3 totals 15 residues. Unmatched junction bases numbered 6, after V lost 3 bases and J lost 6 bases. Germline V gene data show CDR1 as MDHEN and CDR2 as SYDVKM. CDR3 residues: CASSLSDRVSGELFF. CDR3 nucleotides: TGTGCCAGCAGTTTGTCGGACAGGGTATCCGGGGAGCTGTTTTTT.

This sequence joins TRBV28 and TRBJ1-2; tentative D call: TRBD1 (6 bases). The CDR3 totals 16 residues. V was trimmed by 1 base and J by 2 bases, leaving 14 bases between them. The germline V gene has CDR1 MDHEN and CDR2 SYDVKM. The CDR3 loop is CASSLLPRTENYGYTF. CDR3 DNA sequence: TGTGCCAGCAGTTTATTACCTCGGACAGAGAACTATGGCTACACCTTC.

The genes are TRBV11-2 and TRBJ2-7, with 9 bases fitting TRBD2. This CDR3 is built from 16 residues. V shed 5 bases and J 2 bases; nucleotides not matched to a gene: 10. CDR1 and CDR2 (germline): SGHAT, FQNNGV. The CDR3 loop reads CASSGLRAGGPYEQYF. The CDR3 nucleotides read TGTGCCAGCAGCGGCCTTAGGGCGGGGGGGCCCTACGAGCAGTACTTC. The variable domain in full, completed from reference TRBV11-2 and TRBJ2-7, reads EAGVAQSPRYKIIEKRQSVAFWCNPISGHATLYWYQQILGQGPKLLIQFQNNGVVDDSQLPKDRFSAERLKGVDSTLKIQPAKLEDSAVYLCASSGLRAGGPYEQYFGPGTRLTVT.

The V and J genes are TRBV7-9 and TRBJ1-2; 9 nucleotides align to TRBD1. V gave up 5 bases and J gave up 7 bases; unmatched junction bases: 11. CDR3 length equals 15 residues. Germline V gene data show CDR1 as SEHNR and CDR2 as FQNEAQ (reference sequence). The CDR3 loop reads CASSPEQGARGGYTF. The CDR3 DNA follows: TGTGCCAGCAGCCCTGAACAGGGGGCGCGAGGTGGCTACACCTTC. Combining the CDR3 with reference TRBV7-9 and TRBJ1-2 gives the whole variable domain DTGVSQNPRHKITKRGQNVTFRCDPISEHNRLYWYRQTLGQGPEFLTYFQNEAQLEKSRLLSDRFSAERPKGSFSTLEIQRTEQGDSAMYLCASSPEQGARGGYTFGSGTRLTVV.

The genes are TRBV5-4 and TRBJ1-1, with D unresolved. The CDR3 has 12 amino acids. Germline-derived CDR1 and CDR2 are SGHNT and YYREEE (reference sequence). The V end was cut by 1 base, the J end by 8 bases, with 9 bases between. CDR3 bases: TGTGCCAGCAGCTTGAACAGAGAAGAAGCTTTCTTT. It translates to CASSLNREEAFF.

This CDR3 is CASGAIRGRRTEAFF. In DNA, the CDR3 is TGTGCCAGCGGAGCGATCAGGGGGAGACGGACTGAAGCTTTCTTT. The chain joins TRBV28 to TRBJ1-1, with 7 bases identical to TRBD1. CDR1 is MDHEN and CDR2 is SYDVKM in the germline V gene. The CDR3 length is 15 residues. Trimming took 8 bases from V and 5 from J; bases not matched to a gene: 14.

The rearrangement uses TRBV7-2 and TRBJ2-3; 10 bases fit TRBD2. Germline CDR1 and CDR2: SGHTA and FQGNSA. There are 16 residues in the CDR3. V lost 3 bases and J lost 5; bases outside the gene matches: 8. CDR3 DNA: TGTGCCAGCAGCTTCCAAGCGGGGGGGCAGGGAGATACGCAGTATTTT. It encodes CASSFQAGGQGDTQYF.

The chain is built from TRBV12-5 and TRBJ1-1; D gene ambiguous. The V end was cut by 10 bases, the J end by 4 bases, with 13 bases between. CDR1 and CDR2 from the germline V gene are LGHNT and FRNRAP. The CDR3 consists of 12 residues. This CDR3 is CATRASGTEAFF. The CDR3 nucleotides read TGTGCTACGAGGGCTTCGGGCACTGAAGCTTTCTTT.